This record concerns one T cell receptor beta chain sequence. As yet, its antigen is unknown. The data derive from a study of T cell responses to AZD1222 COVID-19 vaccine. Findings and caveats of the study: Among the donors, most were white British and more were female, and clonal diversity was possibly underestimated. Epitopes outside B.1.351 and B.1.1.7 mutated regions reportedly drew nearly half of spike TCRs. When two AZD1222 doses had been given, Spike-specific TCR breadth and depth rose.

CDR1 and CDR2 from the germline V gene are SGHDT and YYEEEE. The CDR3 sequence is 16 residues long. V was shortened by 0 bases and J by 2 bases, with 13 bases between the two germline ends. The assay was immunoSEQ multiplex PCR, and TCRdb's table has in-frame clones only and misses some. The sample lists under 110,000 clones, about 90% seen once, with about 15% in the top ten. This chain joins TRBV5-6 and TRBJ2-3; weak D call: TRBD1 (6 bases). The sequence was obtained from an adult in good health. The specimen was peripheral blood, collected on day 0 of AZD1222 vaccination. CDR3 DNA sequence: TGTGCCAGCAGCTTGGTGGTGACAGGTTCCACAGATACGCAGTATTTT. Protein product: CASSLVVTGSTDTQYF.